The 29 T cell receptor beta chains reported below all come from one sample, sequenced in a study of identical twins. TCRdb re-analysed the 5' RACE reads in MiXCR, keeping a single row per CDR3 protein. This repertoire shows under 1 million distinct CDR3 sequences, around 12% found once; its top ten account for 1.5% to 2%. These records were also assigned to another study, of yellow fever vaccine responses in identical twins.

Sequenced input: PBMCs. The receptors derive from a woman aged 18-35 years in good health.

The table lists this clonotype with a few counts. The V gene is TRBV9, the J gene TRBJ2-1, with D possibly being TRBD1 (6 bases). CDR1 is SGDLS and CDR2 is YYNGEE in the germline V gene. The CDR3 contains 15 residues. V was pared by 4 bases and J by 8 bases, with 19 bases between. Here the CDR3 DNA reads TGTGCCAGCAGCTTCCGGACAGACATGGGCGATGAGCAGTTCTTC. It yields the protein CASSFRTDMGDEQFF.

The chain links TRBV12-3 or TRBV12-4 to TRBJ1-1; TRBD1 matches 10 bases. V lost 1 base, J lost 5 bases, and 4 bases stayed unmatched. The CDR3 consists of 15 residues. CDR3 loop: CASSLGQGARTEAFF. CDR3 coding DNA: TGTGCCAGCAGTTTAGGACAGGGGGCGAGGACTGAAGCTTTCTTT.

This clonotype was observed a handful of times. The rearrangement joins TRBV20-1 to TRBJ2-2; 10 bases align to TRBD1. J lost 5 bases, V lost 0 bases, and 6 bases had no gene match. Germline CDR1 and CDR2: DFQATT and SNEGSKA (reference sequence). The CDR3 length is 16 residues. CDR3 DNA: TGCAGTGCTAGAGATGCCGGGACAGGGGTAACCGGGGAGCTGTTTTTT. This gives the protein CSARDAGTGVTGELFF.

This rearrangement joins TRBV2 to TRBJ2-2, with 11 bases lining up with TRBD2. Trimming at V came to 6 bases and at J to 6 bases, leaving 6 bases not matched to a gene. There are 15 residues in the CDR3. The germline CDR1 and CDR2 sequences are SNHLY and FYNNEI. In nucleotides, the CDR3 is TGTGCCAGCAGAAAGACTAGCGGGATGGCCGGGGAGCTGTTTTTT. Translating gives CASRKTSGMAGELFF.

In its sample, this clonotype was seen a few times. V gene TRBV4-2 combines with J gene TRBJ2-2; D perhaps matches TRBD2 (5 bases). Germline V CDR1 and CDR2: LGHNA, YNFKEQ. Trimming stripped 11 bases from V and 3 bases from J, with 19 bases between. The CDR3 runs to 15 residues. CDR3 DNA sequence: TGTGCCGCCATGAGGCGGACTGATGACACCGGGGAGCTGTTTTTT. Its translation: CAAMRRTDDTGELFF.

This clonotype was detected many times. The chain carries TRBV18 and TRBJ1-6; D possibly corresponds to TRBD1 (6 bases). The CDR3 runs to 15 residues. Germline V CDR1 and CDR2: KGHSH, LQKENI. Trimming cost V 1 base and J 7 bases, with 11 bases left between them. CDR3 sequence: CASSPRDRTNSPLHF. DNA for the CDR3: TGTGCCAGCTCACCACGCGACAGGACCAATTCACCCCTCCACTTT.

This clonotype has more than one count but fewer than ten. The V and J genes are TRBV27 and TRBJ1-1; the D gene is possibly TRBD1 (5 bases). Trimming stripped 5 bases from V and 5 bases from J, with 18 bases between. Germline values: CDR1 MNHEY, CDR2 SMNVEV (reference sequence). CDR3 length: 15 amino acids. The CDR3 spells CASSQDGAVGTEAFF. The CDR3 nucleotides read TGTGCCAGCAGTCAAGATGGGGCAGTGGGGACTGAAGCTTTCTTT.

Turning to this clonotype: The germline gene is not matched at one end of the junction; a read error may be the cause. V is TRBV15 and J is TRBJ2-5, with no clear D. The CDR3 has 14 residues. Germline V CDR1 and CDR2: LNHNV, YYDKDF (reference sequence). CDR3 bases: TGTGCCGCCAGCAGAGATCAAGTGACCGGCGCCCAGTACTTC. This gives the protein CAASRDQVTGAQYF.

The table lists this clonotype with many counts. V and J are TRBV15 and TRBJ1-5; 7 bases are shared with TRBD1. Germline V gene lookup returns CDR1 LNHNV and CDR2 YYDKDF (reference sequence). The CDR3 totals 18 residues. V was clipped by 1 base and J by 8 bases; unmatched bases: 17. CDR3 sequence: CATSRVFGGVGGAEPQHF. CDR3 nucleotides: TGTGCCACCAGCAGAGTTTTCGGTGGCGTAGGGGGCGCGGAGCCCCAGCATTTT.

This chain joins TRBV27 and TRBJ1-2; 11 nucleotides align to TRBD1. The V gene end was trimmed by 6 bases and the J gene end by 2 bases; junction bases not matched to a gene: 5. The CDR3 loop spans 15 amino acids. From germline, CDR1 is MNHEY and CDR2 SMNVEV (reference sequence). The CDR3 is CASSRTGGLNYGYTF. CDR3 in DNA: TGTGCCAGCAGCCGGACAGGGGGCCTGAACTATGGCTACACCTTC.

This clonotype occurred a few times. The rearrangement uses TRBV7-9 and TRBJ2-2; no firm D call. Trimming took off 3 bases at V and 0 bases at J, with 8 bases between the two ends. CDR1 and CDR2 (germline): SEHNR, FQNEAQ (reference sequence). The CDR3 is 15 amino acids. CDR3 sequence: CASSLPHPNTGELFF. The CDR3 nucleotides are TGTGCCAGCAGCTTGCCGCACCCGAACACCGGGGAGCTGTTTTTT. Full variable domain (missing parts from reference TRBV7-9 and TRBJ2-2): DTGVSQNPRHKITKRGQNVTFRCDPISEHNRLYWYRQTLGQGPEFLTYFQNEAQLEKSRLLSDRFSAERPKGSFSTLEIQRTEQGDSAMYLCASSLPHPNTGELFFGEGSRLTVL.

The chain couples TRBV6-1 to TRBJ2-7; weak D call: TRBD1 (5 bases). Germline CDR1 reads MNHNS; CDR2 reads SASEGT. V was pared by 5 bases and J by 10 bases, with 18 bases between. This CDR3 has 13 residues. CDR3 sequence (DNA): TGTGCCAGCAGTAGACAGTACTTCGATGTTCAGTACTTC. Translating gives CASSRQYFDVQYF.

V usage is TRBV4-1 and J usage is TRBJ2-7; the match to TRBD1 covers 8 bases. There are 15 residues in the CDR3. CDR1 is MGHRA, CDR2 YSYEKL, per germline. The V and J ends lost 4 bases and 3 bases, in that order; junction bases with no gene match: 8. In DNA, the CDR3 is TGCGCCAGCAGCCCCCGGACAGGGATATTCTACGAGCAGTACTTC. Translated: CASSPRTGIFYEQYF.

This clonotype was counted between two and nine times. The V call is TRBV19, the J call TRBJ2-1, with 14 bases aligning to TRBD2. CDR3 length: 17 residues. Germline lookup yields CDR1 LNHDA and CDR2 SQIVND (reference sequence). V shed 9 bases and J 10 bases; nucleotides not matched to a gene: 17. CDR3 region: CASFPGTSGGSYREQFF. The CDR3 region has the DNA TGTGCCAGCTTCCCCGGGACTAGCGGGGGCTCATACAGGGAGCAGTTCTTC.

J is TRBJ2-2 and V is TRBV11-2; 8 bases match TRBD1. CDR1 SGHAT and CDR2 FQNNGV come from the germline V gene. The CDR3 spans 19 residues. The V and J ends lost 4 bases and 5 bases, in that order; junction bases with no gene match: 18. The CDR3 region is CASSSPTKGQGVRTGELFF. The CDR3 DNA is TGTGCCAGCAGCTCCCCGACTAAAGGACAGGGAGTAAGGACCGGGGAGCTGTTTTTT.

This clonotype was counted many times. Written as DNA, the CDR3 is TGTGCCAGCAGGGTGACAATTAGGGCTCAGCCCCAGCATTTT. This gives the protein CASRVTIRAQPQHF. The chain carries TRBV12-3 or TRBV12-4 and TRBJ1-5, with D unclear. Deletions cut 6 bases from V and 6 bases from J, with 15 bases between. This CDR3 has 14 amino acids.

A few counts support this clonotype. The V and J genes are TRBV15 and TRBJ2-7; D gene ambiguous. The CDR3 sequence is 13 residues long. V gave up 0 bases and J gave up 2 bases, with 5 bases separating them. The germline V gene encodes CDR1 LNHNV and CDR2 YYDKDF (reference sequence). The CDR3 sequence is CATSRDTAYEQYF. The CDR3 bases are TGTGCCACCAGCAGAGATACCGCCTACGAGCAGTACTTC. Supplemented by reference TRBV15 and TRBJ2-7, the full variable domain reads DAMVIQNPRYQVTQFGKPVTLSCSQTLNHNVMYWYQQKSSQAPKLLFHYYDKDFNNEADTPDNFQSRRPNTSFCFLDIRSPGLGDTAMYLCATSRDTAYEQYFGPGTRLTVT.

Ten or more counts support this clonotype. The CDR3 coding sequence is TGTGCCAGCGGACCTTTAAGCGGCCCTACACACTACAATGAGCAGTTCTTC. It is translated as CASGPLSGPTHYNEQFF. V gene TRBV28 combines with J gene TRBJ2-1; TRBD2 might be the D (5 bases). Per the germline V gene, CDR1 is MDHEN and CDR2 is SYDVKM. The V gene lost 8 bases and the J gene lost 3 bases, with 23 bases spanning the gap. This CDR3 has 17 residues.

This clonotype was detected many times. The gene calls are TRBV7-3 and TRBJ1-1; no firm D call. In germline, CDR1 is SGHTA, CDR2 FQGTGA. V was shortened by 3 bases and J by 2 bases, with 10 bases between the two germline ends. The CDR3 covers 14 residues. The CDR3: CASSLLGGNTEAFF. The CDR3 DNA reads TGTGCCAGCAGCTTGTTAGGAGGAAACACTGAAGCTTTCTTT.

V gene TRBV6-2 or TRBV6-3 combines with J gene TRBJ1-2; the D is unclear. The germline V gene has CDR1 MNHEY and CDR2 SVGEGT. Trimming cost V 3 bases and J 7 bases, with 12 bases left between them. The CDR3 covers 13 residues. CDR3 bases: TGTGCCAGCAGTTATGCGACAACTGGTGGCTACACCTTC. This sequence encodes CASSYATTGGYTF.

This clonotype was found a few times. This chain joins TRBV6-1 and TRBJ1-6; D gene ambiguous. The germline V gene has CDR1 MNHNS and CDR2 SASEGT. The CDR3 loop spans 15 amino acids. Trimming left V 1 base short and J 6 bases short, with 10 bases between. DNA for the CDR3: TGTGCCAGCAGTGAAGTCGGGTTGGGTAATTCACCCCTCCACTTT. Residues: CASSEVGLGNSPLHF.

This clonotype was observed a few times. This rearrangement joins TRBV4-1 to TRBJ2-7, with 9 bases identical to TRBD2. The germline CDR1 and CDR2 sequences are MGHRA and YSYEKL. The V segment lost 0 bases and the J segment 1 base; nucleotides outside the gene matches: 10. The CDR3 extends over 18 amino acids. The CDR3 loop reads CASSQDGAGGLISYEQYF. The CDR3 DNA follows: TGCGCCAGCAGCCAAGATGGGGCGGGAGGGCTTATATCCTACGAGCAGTACTTC.

V usage is TRBV6-1 and J usage is TRBJ2-3; unclear D gene. With 8 bases removed from V and 0 bases from J, the gap between germline ends came to 15 bases. Looked up from germline, CDR1 is MNHNS and CDR2 is SASEGT. This CDR3 contains 15 residues. Here the CDR3 reads CASGRRSQSTDTQYF. The CDR3 DNA sequence: TGTGCCAGCGGACGGCGGTCACAGAGCACAGATACGCAGTATTTT.

The V and J genes are TRBV12-3 or TRBV12-4 and TRBJ2-7; D ambiguous. Trimming left V 6 bases short and J 0 bases short, with 6 bases between. There are 12 residues in the CDR3. CDR3 sequence (DNA): TGTGCCAGCAGGTTGAGCTCCTACGAGCAGTACTTC. This sequence encodes CASRLSSYEQYF.

The chain has TRBV7-9 and TRBJ2-3; D is uncertain. Germline values: CDR1 SEHNR, CDR2 FQNEAQ (reference sequence). This CDR3 is built from 13 residues. The ends were cut back, 5 bases at V and 5 bases at J, with 11 bases in the middle. CDR3 sequence: CASSLTSGDTQYF. The CDR3 DNA is TGTGCCAGCAGCCTCACCTCGGGAGATACGCAGTATTTT.

This clonotype showed up just a few times. The chain links TRBV12-3 or TRBV12-4 to TRBJ2-3; D possibly corresponds to TRBD2 (7 bases). CDR3 size: 17 residues. V was cut by 6 bases and J by 4 bases, with 23 bases left in between. The CDR3 coding sequence is TGTGCCAGCAGCAGAGGGGGGGGCGGCGGAGGGGCAGATACGCAGTATTTT. As protein: CASSRGGGGGGADTQYF.

The chain is built from TRBV7-9 and TRBJ2-7; TRBD1 aligns across 7 bases. V lost 4 bases and J lost 6; bases outside the gene matches: 3. CDR3 length: 12 residues. Germline lookup yields CDR1 SEHNR and CDR2 FQNEAQ (reference sequence). CDR3 DNA: TGTGCCAGCAGCTCGACAGGGCGCGAGCAGTACTTC. It specifies CASSSTGREQYF. Together with reference TRBV7-9 and TRBJ2-7, the CDR3 gives the full variable domain: DTGVSQNPRHKITKRGQNVTFRCDPISEHNRLYWYRQTLGQGPEFLTYFQNEAQLEKSRLLSDRFSAERPKGSFSTLEIQRTEQGDSAMYLCASSSTGREQYFGPGTRLTVT.

This rearrangement joins TRBV12-3 or TRBV12-4 to TRBJ2-1; tentatively, D is TRBD1 (5 bases). The V and J ends lost 1 base and 5 bases respectively, with 9 bases between them. The CDR3 is made up of 14 amino acids. CDR3 amino acids: CASSLGREDNEQFF. In DNA form, the CDR3 reads TGTGCCAGCAGTTTAGGCAGGGAAGACAATGAGCAGTTCTTC.

This clonotype has a count of ten or more. The V gene is TRBV20-1, the J gene TRBJ2-1; D is unclear. The CDR3 has 14 residues. V lost 0 bases to trimming and J lost 4 bases, with 10 bases between them. Looked up from germline, CDR1 is DFQATT and CDR2 is SNEGSKA (reference sequence). The CDR3 reads CSARDGEAYNEQFF. The CDR3 nucleotides are TGCAGTGCTAGAGATGGAGAGGCTTACAATGAGCAGTTCTTC.